This TCR beta chain is drawn from a study of T cells after yellow fever vaccination (dated by TCRdb to 2018 to 2020). Some background on the complete study: The SMART-Seq v4 Ultra Low Input RNA kit was used to prepare libraries from fractions with low cell numbers. Bulk PBMC replicates and cell subsets were isolated from blood drawn at multiple timepoints before and after both primary and secondary immunization. Two healthy male donors made up the cohort, one aged 18 to 29 years and the other aged 30 to 40 years. To follow T-cell clones before and after both primary and booster YFV17D yellow fever vaccination, bulk TCR alpha and beta repertoires underwent longitudinal sequencing. Summary of the overall study and its limitations: Because abundant contaminating clonotypes from the bulk population could be contained in FACS-sorted repertoires, computational filtering was required. A small share of clonotypes was detected in both CD4 and CD8 compartments, with the overlap likely arising from convergent recombination. The study included only two donors, which limits how far the findings can be generalized. Most clones expanded after primary vaccination (around 96% of CD4 and 88% of CD8) were re-detected after the booster, suggesting that broad memory maintenance occurred. Compared with the primary T-cell response, the secondary T-cell response was weaker but faster, peaking on day 5 rather than day 15.

There are 15 amino acids in the CDR3, from cysteine to phenylalanine inclusive. Only CDR3 DNA remains: 45 bases, in frame from the first base. Via the germline V gene, CDR1 is MNHNS and CDR2 SASEGT. Here V drops 11 bases and J drops 0 bases, and the junction holds 10 bases not matched to any gene. Details on this clonotype: Its antigen specificity is not known. Per-base qualities were not stored, and no clone one base away is much larger.

Read against the paper, the sample's treatment or condition label means: live attenuated yellow fever vaccine strain. At each blood-draw timepoint, two biological replicates of bulk PBMCs were obtained. PBMCs were isolated from peripheral blood using a standard Ficoll-Paque protocol. TriZol was used to extract RNA from bulk PBMCs, CD4 and CD8 fractions, and dextramer-positive and dextramer-negative fractions. TCR cDNA was synthesized by 5'RACE template switching, which introduced a universal primer site and unique molecular identifiers. cDNA synthesis was primed from both the TCR alpha and TCR beta constant segments. Libraries were amplified in two PCR steps, with sample barcodes and sequencing adapters added in the second step. Sequencing of libraries was done on Illumina HiSeq 2500 (2x100 bp) or NovaSeq (2x150 bp). Per the authors' processing: Reads were demultiplexed and collapsed into UMI consensus sequences with MIGEC, and V(D)J alignment was performed with MiXCR. Using edgeR on replicate PBMC samples, clonotypes were called vaccine-responding if FDR was below 0.01 and the log2 fold change was above 5 up to day 15. Each bulk clonotype received a CD4 or CD8 identity based on whether the sequenced CD4 or CD8 repertoire contained that clonotype at higher abundance. The raw public reads went through TCRdb reprocessing: fastp at Q25, MiXCR clone calling, in-frame beta chains kept. CDR3 protein sequences are deduplicated, and each keeps its most common genes and DNA. The V and J calls here are based on TCRdb, not the publication. In all, the sample holds around 500,000 distinct CDR3 sequences, and around a fifth of those were seen once. The ten largest clones add up to around 16% of the sample.

The receptor was isolated from a man younger than 35 who received the YFV17D yellow fever vaccine. The rearranged chain carries TRBV6-1 and TRBJ1-2, and TRBD1 matches 9 of the central bases. Here the sequenced sample was PBMCs, taken roughly 20 days after the first yellow fever vaccination. The CDR3 in this case is CASGTGTLTNYGYTF. The DNA sequence follows: TGTGCCTCCGGGACAGGGACTTTGACTAACTATGGCTACACCTTC.